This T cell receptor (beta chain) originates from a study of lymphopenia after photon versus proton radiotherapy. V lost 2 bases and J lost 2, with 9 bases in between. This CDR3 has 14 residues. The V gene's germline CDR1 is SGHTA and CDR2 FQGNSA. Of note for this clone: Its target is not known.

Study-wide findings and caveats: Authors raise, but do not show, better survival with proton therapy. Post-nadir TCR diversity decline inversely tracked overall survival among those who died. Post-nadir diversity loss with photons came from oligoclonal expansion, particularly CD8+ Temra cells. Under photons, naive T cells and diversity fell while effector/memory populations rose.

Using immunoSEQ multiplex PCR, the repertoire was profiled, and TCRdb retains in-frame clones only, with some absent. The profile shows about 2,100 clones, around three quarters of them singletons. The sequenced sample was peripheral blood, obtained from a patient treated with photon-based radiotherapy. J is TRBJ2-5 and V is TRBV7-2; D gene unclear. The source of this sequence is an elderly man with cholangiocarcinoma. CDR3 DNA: TGTGCCAGCAGCTTATTACCCCGGCAAGAGACCCAGTACTTC. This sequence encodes CASSLLPRQETQYF.